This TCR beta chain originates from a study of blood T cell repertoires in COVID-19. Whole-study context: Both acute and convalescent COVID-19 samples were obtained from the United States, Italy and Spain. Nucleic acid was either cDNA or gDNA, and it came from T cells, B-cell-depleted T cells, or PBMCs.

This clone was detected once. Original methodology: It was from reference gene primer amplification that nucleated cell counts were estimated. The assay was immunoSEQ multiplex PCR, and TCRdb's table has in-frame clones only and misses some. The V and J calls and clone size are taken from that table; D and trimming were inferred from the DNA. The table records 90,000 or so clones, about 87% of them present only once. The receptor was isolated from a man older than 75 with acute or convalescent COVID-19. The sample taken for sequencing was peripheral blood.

The CDR3 spells CASSLVPDNSPLHF. The CDR3 DNA is TGCGCCAGCAGCTTGGTCCCCGATAATTCACCCCTCCACTTT. The rearrangement links TRBV5-1 to TRBJ1-6; D is ambiguous. This CDR3 comprises 14 residues. Germline lookup yields CDR1 SGHRS and CDR2 YFSETQ. Trimming shortened V by 0 bases and J by 5 bases, and 6 bases separated the two germline ends.